This is a list of T cell receptor beta chains from one sample in a study of shared clonotypes between healthy human individuals. Profiling relied on immunoSEQ multiplex PCR, and the TCRdb table lists in-frame clones only, not all of them. Found here are some 2.1 million clones, over 85% of them singletons; the top ten hold 0.1% to 0.15%. The sequencing input was naive CD4+ T cells sorted from blood. These receptors came from a man between 18 and 29 years old in good health. CDR3s include the opening cysteine and the closing phenylalanine or tryptophan. The D gene is left open where the match is weak. Clone size is shown for a subset of rows, as once, few, many or a class of expanded clone.

CDR3: CASSVSGSGNTIYF
DNA: TGTGCCAGCAGCGTGTCGGGTTCTGGAAACACCATATATTTT
V: TRBV9
D: .
J: TRBJ1-3
size: .

CDR3: CACLNKGNSPLHF
DNA: TGTGCCTGCCTGAATAAGGGGAATTCACCCCTCCACTTT
V: TRBV30
D: .
J: TRBJ1-6
size: .

CDR3: CASSYELTGRNQPQHF
DNA: TGTGCCAGCAGTTACGAGCTAACAGGGCGCAATCAGCCCCAGCATTTT
V: TRBV6-6
D: .
J: TRBJ1-5
size: once

CDR3: CASSLGGTVKETQYF
DNA: TGTGCCAGCAGCTTAGGCGGGACGGTTAAAGAGACCCAGTACTTC
V: TRBV7-3
D: .
J: TRBJ2-5
size: .

CDR3: CASSGPGQGFGYTF
DNA: TGTGCCAGCAGTGGGCCCGGACAGGGTTTCGGCTACACCTTC
V: TRBV2
D: TRBD1
J: TRBJ1-2
size: .

CDR3: CASSVQEGPIYEQYF
DNA: TGTGCCAGCAGCGTCCAAGAAGGGCCTATCTACGAGCAGTACTTC
V: TRBV9
D: .
J: TRBJ2-7
size: .

CDR3: CAWSVAASGRREQYF
DNA: TGTGCCTGGAGTGTAGCGGCTAGCGGGAGACGGGAGCAGTACTTC
V: TRBV30
D: TRBD2
J: TRBJ2-7
size: .

CDR3: CASSGAANTEAFF
DNA: TGTGCCAGCTCAGGGGCGGCGAACACTGAAGCTTTCTTT
V: TRBV10-3
D: .
J: TRBJ1-1
size: .

CDR3: CASSLEWSIGFGAYEQYF
DNA: TGTGCCAGCAGCTTAGAATGGTCTATCGGGTTTGGAGCCTACGAGCAGTACTTC
V: TRBV11-2
D: .
J: TRBJ2-7
size: .

CDR3: CAISADDSLSTEAFF
DNA: TGTGCCATCAGTGCTGATGACAGCTTGAGCACTGAAGCTTTCTTT
V: TRBV10-3
D: .
J: TRBJ1-1
size: once

CDR3: CASSLERGVAEAFF
DNA: TGTGCCAGCAGTTTAGAGAGGGGGGTCGCTGAAGCTTTCTTT
V: TRBV28
D: .
J: TRBJ1-1
size: .

CDR3: CASSTWTGGDYGYTF
DNA: TGTGCCAGCAGTACCTGGACAGGGGGCGACTATGGCTACACCTTC
V: TRBV6-5
D: TRBD1
J: TRBJ1-2
size: .

CDR3: CASSENPMNTEAFF
DNA: TGCGCCAGCAGTGAGAACCCGATGAACACTGAAGCTTTCTTT
V: TRBV10-1
D: .
J: TRBJ1-1
size: .

CDR3: CASSSTDYNSPLHF
DNA: TGTGCCAGCAGTTCGACAGACTATAATTCACCCCTCCACTTT
V: TRBV6-5
D: .
J: TRBJ1-6
size: .

CDR3: CASSLVVGTTDTQYF
DNA: TGTGCCAGCAGCTTAGTGGTGGGGACGACAGATACGCAGTATTTT
V: TRBV11-2
D: .
J: TRBJ2-3
size: .

CDR3: CASSPQYWAGNTEAFF
DNA: TGTGCCAGCTCACCCCAATACTGGGCAGGGAACACTGAAGCTTTCTTT
V: TRBV18
D: .
J: TRBJ1-1
size: .

CDR3: CASSLDSSSYEQYF
DNA: TGTGCCAGCAGCTTGGACTCCTCCTCCTACGAGCAGTACTTC
V: TRBV5-4
D: .
J: TRBJ2-7
size: .

CDR3: CASSPRFGSTETQYF
DNA: TGCGCCAGCAGCCCCCGCTTTGGGTCGACGGAGACCCAGTACTTC
V: TRBV5-1
D: .
J: TRBJ2-5
size: .

CDR3: CASSLGTREKLFF
DNA: TGTGCCAGCAGCTTAGGGACTCGGGAAAAACTGTTTTTT
V: TRBV7-2
D: .
J: TRBJ1-4
size: .

CDR3: CASRTGTGSYEQYF
DNA: TGTGCCAGCAGGACCGGGACAGGCTCCTACGAGCAGTACTTC
V: TRBV2
D: TRBD1
J: TRBJ2-7
size: .

CDR3: CASTSGTSGSYEQFF
DNA: TGTGCCAGCACCAGCGGGACTAGCGGGAGTTATGAGCAGTTCTTC
V: TRBV6-5
D: TRBD2
J: TRBJ2-1
size: .

CDR3: CASSLSDNSYNEQFF
DNA: TGCGCCAGCAGCTTGTCGGACAACTCCTACAATGAGCAGTTCTTC
V: TRBV5-1
D: .
J: TRBJ2-1
size: .

CDR3: CASSEQGAIYSNQPQHF
DNA: TGTGCCAGCAGTGAACAGGGCGCTATTTATAGCAATCAGCCCCAGCATTTT
V: TRBV6-1
D: .
J: TRBJ1-5
size: .

CDR3: CASSRDRERGYTEAFF
DNA: TGTGCCAGCAGCCGGGACAGGGAGAGGGGGTACACTGAAGCTTTCTTT
V: TRBV5-5
D: TRBD1
J: TRBJ1-1
size: .

CDR3: CASSPRDSTYNSPLHF
DNA: TGTGCCAGCAGCCCCCGGGATAGCACCTATAATTCACCCCTCCACTTT
V: TRBV11-2
D: .
J: TRBJ1-6
size: .

CDR3: CASSIGAPSNQPQHF
DNA: TGTGCCAGTAGTATAGGGGCGCCCAGCAATCAGCCCCAGCATTTT
V: TRBV19
D: .
J: TRBJ1-5
size: .

CDR3: CASSFGPFYEQYF
DNA: TGTGCCAGCAGCTTTGGCCCTTTCTACGAGCAGTACTTC
V: TRBV13
D: .
J: TRBJ2-7
size: few

CDR3: CAGGGATYEQYF
DNA: TGTGCGGGAGGGGGGGCTACCTACGAGCAGTACTTC
V: TRBV10-3
D: .
J: TRBJ2-7
size: .

CDR3: CASSPTGNTGELFF
DNA: TGTGCCAGCAGCCCGACAGGGAACACCGGGGAGCTGTTTTTT
V: TRBV6-1
D: .
J: TRBJ2-2
size: .

CDR3: CASSSPQGVGIGYEQYF
DNA: TGTGCCAGCAGTTCCCCACAGGGGGTCGGGATTGGCTACGAGCAGTACTTC
V: TRBV28
D: TRBD1
J: TRBJ2-7
size: .

CDR3: CASSLHGGRKLFF
DNA: TGTGCCAGCAGTTTACATGGGGGGAGAAAACTGTTTTTT
V: TRBV28
D: .
J: TRBJ1-4
size: .

CDR3: CASSGPGTGTHEQYF
DNA: TGTGCCAGCAGTGGACCCGGGACAGGGACCCACGAGCAGTACTTC
V: TRBV2
D: TRBD1
J: TRBJ2-7
size: .

CDR3: CASSFNRVDLYEQFF
DNA: TGTGCCAGCAGTTTTAACAGGGTGGACCTCTATGAGCAGTTCTTC
V: TRBV5-4
D: .
J: TRBJ2-1
size: .

CDR3: CASSPGQLVYEQYF
DNA: TGTGCCAGCAGCCCGGGACAGCTAGTTTACGAGCAGTACTTC
V: TRBV2
D: TRBD1
J: TRBJ2-7
size: .

CDR3: CASSERSSYEQYF
DNA: TGTGCCAGCAGTGAGCGGAGCTCCTACGAGCAGTACTTC
V: TRBV6-4
D: .
J: TRBJ2-7
size: .

CDR3: CASGPGQANEKLFF
DNA: TGTGCTAGTGGTCCCGGACAGGCTAATGAAAAACTGTTTTTT
V: TRBV12-5
D: TRBD1
J: TRBJ1-4
size: .

CDR3: CASSQARGSADEQYF
DNA: TGTGCCAGCAGCCAGGCTAGGGGGAGCGCAGACGAGCAGTACTTC
V: TRBV7-8
D: .
J: TRBJ2-7
size: once

CDR3: CASSEAGRGSNYGYTF
DNA: TGTGCCAGCAGTGAAGCGGGGAGGGGCTCCAACTATGGCTACACCTTC
V: TRBV6-1
D: .
J: TRBJ1-2
size: .

CDR3: CASSLTSGTAGETQYF
DNA: TGTGCTAGCAGCTTAACAAGCGGCACGGCAGGAGAGACCCAGTACTTC
V: TRBV7-7
D: .
J: TRBJ2-5
size: .

CDR3: CASSDRTFAIYF
DNA: TGTGCCAGCAGTGACCGGACATTTGCCATATATTTT
V: TRBV6-4
D: .
J: TRBJ1-3
size: .

CDR3: CASSLGGPSPLHF
DNA: TGCGCCAGCAGCTTGGGCGGGCCGTCACCCCTCCACTTT
V: TRBV5-1
D: .
J: TRBJ1-6
size: .

CDR3: CAWRTGNGKNIQYF
DNA: TGTGCCTGGAGGACAGGGAACGGCAAAAACATTCAGTACTTC
V: TRBV30
D: TRBD1
J: TRBJ2-4
size: .

CDR3: CASSTTSGGTDTQYF
DNA: TGTGCCAGCAGCACAACTAGCGGGGGGACAGATACGCAGTATTTT
V: TRBV4-2
D: TRBD2
J: TRBJ2-3
size: .

CDR3: CAWSPNPTGELFF
DNA: TGTGCCTGGAGTCCAAATCCCACCGGGGAGCTGTTTTTT
V: TRBV30
D: .
J: TRBJ2-2
size: .

CDR3: CASSYSTGGSYNEQFF
DNA: TGTGCCAGCAGTTACTCGACAGGGGGCTCCTACAATGAGCAGTTCTTC
V: TRBV6-6
D: TRBD1
J: TRBJ2-1
size: .

CDR3: CASSLYPGQTTDTQYF
DNA: TGCGCCAGCAGCTTGTATCCGGGACAGACCACAGATACGCAGTATTTT
V: TRBV5-1
D: TRBD1
J: TRBJ2-3
size: .

CDR3: CASSVGAGWTGELFF
DNA: TGTGCCAGCAGCGTAGGAGCAGGGTGGACCGGGGAGCTGTTTTTT
V: TRBV9
D: .
J: TRBJ2-2
size: .

CDR3: CASRYRTGPADTQYF
DNA: TGTGCCAGCAGATACCGGACAGGGCCGGCAGATACGCAGTATTTT
V: TRBV2
D: TRBD1
J: TRBJ2-3
size: .

CDR3: CASSLPGQGVSGGYTF
DNA: TGTGCCAGCAGCTTACCGGGACAGGGAGTAAGTGGTGGCTACACCTTC
V: TRBV7-2
D: TRBD1
J: TRBJ1-2
size: .

CDR3: CASSPGLAIVLDSYNEQFF
DNA: TGCGCCAGCAGCCCCGGACTAGCGATTGTTCTAGATTCCTACAATGAGCAGTTCTTC
V: TRBV4-1
D: TRBD2
J: TRBJ2-1
size: .

CDR3: CASSLRGETQYF
DNA: TGTGCCAGCAGTTTACGGGGAGAGACCCAGTACTTC
V: TRBV28
D: .
J: TRBJ2-5
size: .

CDR3: CAWSPEGPWNTEAFF
DNA: TGTGCCTGGAGTCCTGAGGGACCGTGGAACACTGAAGCTTTCTTT
V: TRBV30
D: .
J: TRBJ1-1
size: .

CDR3: CASSESQIGAYEQYF
DNA: TGCGCCAGCAGTGAGTCTCAAATTGGGGCGTACGAGCAGTACTTC
V: TRBV10-1
D: .
J: TRBJ2-7
size: .

CDR3: CASSSKRVQETQYF
DNA: TGTGCCAGCAGCTCGAAGAGGGTCCAAGAGACCCAGTACTTC
V: TRBV5-4
D: .
J: TRBJ2-5
size: .

CDR3: CASSRGVSSAFF
DNA: TGTGCCAGCAGCCGTGGGGTATCTAGCGCTTTCTTT
V: TRBV7-2
D: .
J: TRBJ1-1
size: .

CDR3: CATSRTSGRAVPYEQYF
DNA: TGTGCCACCAGCCGGACTAGCGGGAGGGCCGTTCCCTACGAGCAGTACTTC
V: TRBV15
D: TRBD2
J: TRBJ2-7
size: .

CDR3: CASSPPTGTFNQPQHF
DNA: TGTGCCAGCTCACCACCGACAGGGACATTCAATCAGCCCCAGCATTTT
V: TRBV18
D: TRBD1
J: TRBJ1-5
size: .

CDR3: CASKDSSYNEQFF
DNA: TGTGCCAGCAAGGATAGCTCCTACAATGAGCAGTTCTTC
V: TRBV2
D: .
J: TRBJ2-1
size: .

CDR3: CASSPTGGNTEAFF
DNA: TGCGCCAGCAGCCCAACGGGCGGGAACACTGAAGCTTTCTTT
V: TRBV5-1
D: .
J: TRBJ1-1
size: .